This TCR beta chain was found in a study of blood T cell repertoires in COVID-19. Study overall: Sites in the United States, Italy and Spain provided acute and convalescent COVID-19 samples. The cDNA or gDNA used as material had been derived from T cells, B-cell-depleted T cells, or PBMCs.

V dropped 6 bases and J dropped 2 bases, with 11 bases sitting between them. This CDR3 region has 13 residues. The germline CDR1 and CDR2 sequences are SNHLY and FYNNEI. Here immunoSEQ multiplex PCR was the method, and the copy in TCRdb shows in-frame clones only, minus some. This sample has fewer than 200,000 clones, with about 85% found just once. The chain has TRBV2 and TRBJ2-7; D is unresolved. The source of this sequence is an elderly woman with acute or convalescent COVID-19. The specimen sequenced was peripheral blood. The CDR3 DNA follows: TGTGCCAGCAGCGCGACAAATCCCTACGAGCAGTACTTC. It translates to CASSATNPYEQYF.